A single sample gave rise to the 17 T cell receptor beta chains below, sequenced in a study of blood T cells in healthy people across ages. A second PCR of roughly 7 to 11 cycles used a sample-barcoded 5' primer and a J-beta primer mix. TCRdb processed the 5' RACE reads anew with MiXCR; each CDR3 protein has one entry. The profile shows fewer than 2,000,000 distinct CDR3 sequences, approximately 40% of them singletons. Sequencing used blood. The receptors originated from a human donor in good health.

The table lists this clonotype with a few counts. A read error may be the cause here, since a much bigger clone is one base away. The chain uses TRBV12-3 or TRBV12-4 and TRBJ2-5; 8 positions match TRBD1. This CDR3 has 13 amino acids. As DNA, the CDR3 is TGTGCCAGCAGTTTGGGACAGGAAGAGACCCTGTACTTC. Protein sequence: CASSLGQEETLYF.

The chain carries TRBV20-1 and TRBJ1-1, with a weak D call TRBD1 (6 bases). The ends were cut back, 6 bases at V and 5 bases at J, with 19 bases in the middle. Germline V gene data show CDR1 as DFQATT and CDR2 as SNEGSKA (reference sequence). This CDR3 is 14 amino acids long. In DNA, the CDR3 is TGCAGTGCCCGTCCTCCGGGGGGGCAAACTGAAGCTTTCTTT. It yields the protein CSARPPGGQTEAFF.

The V and J genes are TRBV7-2 and TRBJ2-3; 8 bases are shared with TRBD2. Germline V gene sequence: CDR1 SGHTA, CDR2 FQGNSA. The CDR3 covers 16 residues. Germline trimming cut 3 bases from V and 2 bases from J; bases unmatched to any gene: 7. DNA for the CDR3: TGTGCCAGCAGCTTTTTAGTAGCGGGGCACACAGATACGCAGTATTTT. Translated, it gives CASSFLVAGHTDTQYF.

This clonotype came up a few times. The rearrangement uses TRBV12-3 or TRBV12-4 and TRBJ1-5; 10 bases are a match to TRBD1. The CDR3 has 14 residues. V was clipped by 6 bases and J by 3 bases; unmatched bases: 2. In nucleotides, the CDR3 is TGTGCCAGCAGAGGACAGGGGGACAATCAGCCCCAGCATTTT. Protein: CASRGQGDNQPQHF.

The chain joins TRBV3-1 to TRBJ2-5; D gene ambiguous. The CDR3 has 14 amino acids. With 2 bases removed from V and 5 bases from J, the gap between germline ends came to 12 bases. Germline V CDR1 and CDR2: LGHDT, YNNKEL (reference sequence). The CDR3: CASSQRARRETQYF. CDR3 sequence (DNA): TGTGCCAGCAGCCAAAGGGCTCGCCGTGAGACCCAGTACTTC.

This clonotype was counted a few times. The gene calls are TRBV20-1 and TRBJ2-5; maybe TRBD1 (5 bases). The CDR3 extends over 11 amino acids. V was trimmed by 5 bases and J by 3 bases, leaving 7 bases between them. CDR1 and CDR2 from the germline V gene are DFQATT and SNEGSKA (reference sequence). CDR3 amino acids: CSAVREETQYF. The CDR3, as DNA: TGCAGTGCTGTCAGGGAAGAGACCCAGTACTTC.

The V call is TRBV18, the J call TRBJ2-7; no firm D call. Germline V lookup: CDR1 KGHSH, CDR2 LQKENI. Trimming removed 3 bases from V and 4 bases from J, with 10 bases in between. The CDR3 is made up of 13 amino acids. The CDR3 DNA reads as TGTGCCAGCTCACCGGGTTTGGAGTACGAGCAGTACTTC. Translating gives CASSPGLEYEQYF.

This clonotype appeared a few times. The genes are TRBV5-8 and TRBJ1-2; D is possibly TRBD1 (6 bases). The CDR3 extends over 13 amino acids. V was shortened by 4 bases and J by 8 bases, with 15 bases between the two germline ends. In germline, CDR1 is SGHTS, CDR2 YDEGEE. The CDR3 sequence: CASSMRGGAGYTF. Here the CDR3 DNA reads TGTGCCAGCAGCATGCGGGGGGGCGCGGGCTACACCTTC.

The chain links TRBV29-1 to TRBJ2-7; D call uncertain. CDR1 is SQVTM and CDR2 is ANQGSEA in the germline V gene. This CDR3 spans 11 amino acids. The V end lost 7 bases, the J end lost 2 bases, and 9 bases lay between the germline ends. DNA of the CDR3: TGCAGCGCCAAAGAGACCTACGAGCAGTACTTC. Translating it yields CSAKETYEQYF.

A note on this clonotype: At one boundary the junction diverges from the germline segment, which might be a read error. This rearrangement joins TRBV7-9 to TRBJ1-1; no definite D call. The CDR3 consists of 13 residues. The germline V gene encodes CDR1 SEHNR and CDR2 FQNEAQ (reference sequence). CDR3 loop: CAGSDQMNTEAFF. The CDR3 region has the DNA TGTGCCGGCAGCGATCAGATGAACACTGAAGCTTTCTTT.

The table lists this clonotype with many counts. The junction does not match germline at one end; this may be a read error. The CDR3 region is CASSLGQGEAFF. CDR3 nucleotides: TGCGCCAGCAGCTTGGGACAGGGGGAAGCTTTCTTT. The genes are TRBV7-9 and TRBJ1-1, with 10 bases matching TRBD1. The germline CDR1 and CDR2 sequences are SEHNR and FQNEAQ (reference sequence). This CDR3 is built from 12 residues.

The rearrangement uses TRBV28 and TRBJ2-7; D is ambiguous. Germline V CDR1 and CDR2: MDHEN, SYDVKM. V lost 11 bases and J lost 4, with 15 bases in between. This CDR3 is built from 12 residues. Here the CDR3 reads CAGKGDPYEQYF. The CDR3 nucleotides read TGTGCCGGCAAAGGAGATCCTTACGAGCAGTACTTC.

There are a few counts of this clonotype. The chain carries TRBV5-1 and TRBJ2-1, with TRBD1 matching 11 bases. Germline-derived CDR1 and CDR2 are SGHRS and YFSETQ. Germline trimming cut 1 base from V and 7 bases from J; bases unmatched to any gene: 7. The CDR3 loop spans 16 amino acids. The CDR3: CASSLTGQGESNEQFF. The CDR3 bases are TGCGCCAGCAGCTTGACGGGACAGGGGGAAAGTAATGAGCAGTTCTTC.

On this clonotype itself: Germline is not matched at one junction end, which may reflect a read error. The V call is TRBV9, the J call TRBJ2-3; D call uncertain. CDR1 and CDR2 from the germline V gene are SGDLS and YYNGEE. The CDR3 totals 13 residues. Written as DNA, the CDR3 is TGTGCCAGCAGCGTAGTCGTGGCCCAGGAGCAGTGTTTT. The encoded protein is CASSVVVAQEQCF. The whole variable domain, filled in from reference TRBV9 and TRBJ2-3, reads DSGVTQTPKHLITATGQRVTLRCSPRSGDLSVYWYQQSLDQGLQFLIQYYNGEERAKGNILERFSAQQFPDLHSELNLSSLELGDSALYFCASSVVVAQEQCFGPGTRLTVL.

This chain connects TRBV5-1 to TRBJ1-2; possible D gene TRBD1, 5 bases. The V end lost 7 bases, the J end lost 6 bases, and 13 bases lay between the germline ends. Germline lookup yields CDR1 SGHRS and CDR2 YFSETQ. This CDR3 is 12 amino acids long. The CDR3 bases are TGCGCCAGCGGCCTGGGCAGGGATGGCTACACCTTC. This sequence encodes CASGLGRDGYTF.

The rearrangement uses TRBV7-9 and TRBJ2-1; TRBD1 aligns across 7 bases. V lost 5 bases and J lost 8; bases outside the gene matches: 12. Germline CDR1 is SEHNR and CDR2 is FQNEAQ (reference sequence). The CDR3 is made up of 15 amino acids. The CDR3 coding sequence is TGTGCCAGCAGCCCGCACCCACAGGGGTTCGATGAGCAGTTCTTC. Translated: CASSPHPQGFDEQFF.

V gene TRBV13 combines with J gene TRBJ2-5; no clear D. Germline values: CDR1 PRHDT, CDR2 FYEKMQ (reference sequence). CDR3 length: 16 residues. V was shortened by 0 bases and J by 5 bases, with 16 bases between the two germline ends. The CDR3 region is CASSLGLVGPGETQYF. For the CDR3, the DNA is TGTGCCAGCAGCTTAGGCCTGGTCGGACCCGGGGAGACCCAGTACTTC.